The 19 T cell receptor beta chains presented below share a single source sample, sequenced in a study of T cells in Graves' hyperthyroidism and ophthalmopathy. Researchers took RNA transcripts and amplified the TCR beta CDR3 regions from them. When the TCR CDR3 underwent first-round RT-PCR, the HTBI primer set was used. TCRdb ran MiXCR on the multiplex PCR reads and lists one entry per CDR3 protein. Among fewer than 400,000 distinct CDR3 sequences listed, around 25% were seen once. The sample was blood. Receptor source: a man over 45 with Graves' hyperthyroidism.

The sample holds many counts of this clonotype. This sequence joins TRBV20-1 and TRBJ2-5, with TRBD2 matching 7 bases. With 1 base clipped from V and 4 bases from J, the junction kept 9 bases outside the gene matches. Per the germline V gene, CDR1 is DFQATT and CDR2 is SNEGSKA (reference sequence). This CDR3 region has 15 residues. CDR3 residues: CSARGEGPIGETQYF. CDR3 nucleotide sequence: TGCAGTGCTAGAGGGGAGGGTCCTATCGGAGAGACCCAGTACTTC.

This clonotype appeared a few times. This rearrangement joins TRBV14 to TRBJ2-7; D may be TRBD2 (6 bases). Germline CDR1 is SGHDN and CDR2 is FVKESK. V dropped 4 bases and J dropped 6 bases, with 13 bases sitting between them. The CDR3 runs 13 residues. The CDR3 region has the DNA TGTGCCAGCAGCCTGGGGGGATTCGGCGAGCAGTACTTC. Its translation is CASSLGGFGEQYF.

This sequence joins TRBV10-2 and TRBJ2-1; TRBD1 or TRBD2 may be the D gene (6 bases each). Trimming cost V 3 bases and J 0 bases, with 9 bases left between them. Germline V gene sequence: CDR1 WSHSY, CDR2 SAAADI. CDR3 length equals 15 residues. CDR3: CASSEGGTSYNEQFF. The CDR3, as DNA: TGCGCCAGCAGTGAAGGGGGGACCTCCTACAATGAGCAGTTCTTC.

This clonotype showed up just a few times. The V gene is TRBV30, the J gene TRBJ2-1; 9 bases map to TRBD1. CDR1 is GTSNPN and CDR2 is SVGIG in the germline V gene (reference sequence). The CDR3 length is 14 residues. V lost 0 bases to trimming and J lost 6 bases; unmatched junction nucleotides: 3. CDR3 nucleotides: TGTGCCTGGAGTGTACCGGACAGGGGCAATGAGCAGTTCTTC. This codes for CAWSVPDRGNEQFF.

V is TRBV7-9 and J is TRBJ2-1, with TRBD2 matching over 13 bases. V shed 5 bases and J 7 bases; nucleotides not matched to a gene: 5. The CDR3 contains 15 residues. Germline V gives CDR1 SEHNR, CDR2 FQNEAQ (reference sequence). CDR3 amino acids: CASSELAGGFNEQFF. For the CDR3, the DNA is TGTGCCAGCAGCGAACTAGCGGGAGGGTTTAATGAGCAGTTCTTC.

Ten or more counts support this clonotype. The CDR3 DNA follows: TGTGCCAGCAGTGAAGGAGGGGTGAGTCAGCCCCAGCATTTT. Translation gives CASSEGGVSQPQHF. V and J are TRBV6-1 and TRBJ1-5, with D perhaps matching TRBD1 (5 bases). This CDR3 comprises 14 residues. The germline V gene encodes CDR1 MNHNS and CDR2 SASEGT. V dropped 1 base and J dropped 6 bases, with 10 bases sitting between them.

This clonotype was observed a few times. The rearrangement links TRBV11-1 to TRBJ2-7; D not resolved. The CDR3 runs 14 residues. V was cut by 2 bases and J by 2 bases, with 10 bases left in between. Per germline, CDR1 SGHAT and CDR2 FQDESV (reference sequence). This CDR3 is CASSLSSRTYEQYF. DNA of the CDR3: TGTGCCAGCAGCTTAAGCTCAAGAACCTACGAGCAGTACTTC.

This clonotype was counted many times. V gene TRBV12-3 or TRBV12-4 combines with J gene TRBJ1-5; D ambiguous. The CDR3 spans 13 residues. V was cut by 3 bases and J by 0 bases, with 3 bases left in between. The CDR3 spells CASSFGSNQPQHF. In nucleotides, the CDR3 is TGTGCCAGCAGTTTTGGTAGCAATCAGCCCCAGCATTTT.

V usage is TRBV20-1 and J usage is TRBJ2-1; 13 nucleotides match TRBD2. The CDR3 has 13 amino acids. The V segment lost 6 bases and the J segment 8 bases; nucleotides outside the gene matches: 4. Germline CDR1 and CDR2: DFQATT and SNEGSKA (reference sequence). DNA for the CDR3: TGCAGTGCCAGGACTAGCGGGAGCTATGAGCAGTTCTTC. Residues: CSARTSGSYEQFF.

The chain's CDR3 is CSARGTSGSPSYEQYF. The CDR3 nucleotides read TGCAGTGCTAGAGGGACTAGCGGGAGCCCGTCCTACGAGCAGTACTTC. V gene TRBV20-1 combines with J gene TRBJ2-7, with 13 bases lining up with TRBD2. The CDR3 loop spans 16 amino acids. CDR1 is DFQATT and CDR2 is SNEGSKA in the germline V gene (reference sequence). With 1 base clipped from V and 1 base from J, the junction kept 4 bases outside the gene matches.

This clonotype occurred a few times. The gene calls are TRBV6-2 or TRBV6-3 and TRBJ2-1, with D possibly matching TRBD2 (7 bases). Germline CDR1 MNHEY, CDR2 SVGEGT. The V gene lost 10 bases and the J gene lost 6 bases, with 16 bases spanning the gap. The CDR3 is made up of 13 amino acids. CDR3 sequence: CATKRGGGNEQFF. CDR3 coding DNA: TGTGCCACAAAGAGGGGAGGGGGCAATGAGCAGTTCTTC.

This rearrangement joins TRBV27 to TRBJ2-1, with 10 bases that match TRBD2. With 4 bases clipped from V and 3 bases from J, the junction kept 3 bases outside the gene matches. Germline V gene lookup returns CDR1 MNHEY and CDR2 SMNVEV (reference sequence). CDR3 length equals 15 residues. The DNA for the CDR3 is TGTGCCAGCAGTTCTCAGCGGGAGGGCTACAATGAGCAGTTCTTC. Its translation is CASSSQREGYNEQFF.

For the CDR3, the DNA is TGTGCCATCACACCGGGACTAGCGTTAAATGAGCAGTTCTTC. Residues: CAITPGLALNEQFF. The J gene is TRBJ2-1, the V gene TRBV10-3; the match to TRBD2 covers 10 bases. The CDR3 is 14 residues long. Germline loops: CDR1 ENHRY, CDR2 SYGVKD. The ends lost 7 bases at V and 7 bases at J; junction bases unmatched: 7.

In its sample, this clonotype was seen many times. The gene calls are TRBV3-1 and TRBJ2-5; D is ambiguous. V shed 3 bases and J shed 1 base, with 9 bases lying between them. CDR1 and CDR2 from the germline V gene are LGHDT and YNNKEL (reference sequence). The CDR3 loop spans 14 amino acids. CDR3 residues: CASSHRQVQETQYF. CDR3 nucleotide sequence: TGTGCCAGCAGCCACCGACAAGTCCAAGAGACCCAGTACTTC.

The J gene is TRBJ1-1, the V gene TRBV5-4; D uncertain. Trimming removed 4 bases at V and 5 bases at J, with 12 bases between. The CDR3 sequence is 13 residues long. Per germline, CDR1 SGHNT and CDR2 YYREEE (reference sequence). CDR3 coding DNA: TGTGCCAGCAGCCGACCGGACGGGACTGAAGCTTTCTTT. Amino acid sequence: CASSRPDGTEAFF.

This clonotype showed up just a few times. V usage is TRBV12-5 and J usage is TRBJ1-5; 7 bases align to TRBD1. Germline CDR1 and CDR2: LGHNT and FRNRAP. The trim removed 3 bases at V and 1 base at J, leaving 3 bases unmatched. The CDR3 length is 15 residues. The CDR3 protein is CASGFGTASNQPQHF. CDR3 coding DNA: TGTGCTAGTGGTTTTGGGACAGCAAGCAATCAGCCCCAGCATTTT.

V usage is TRBV18 and J usage is TRBJ1-3; 7 bases align to TRBD1. The germline V gene has CDR1 KGHSH and CDR2 LQKENI. The CDR3 totals 16 residues. J was trimmed by 1 base and V by 3 bases; bases with no gene match: 6. CDR3 in amino acids: CASSPEGAHSGNTIYF. The CDR3 bases are TGTGCCAGCTCACCTGAGGGGGCTCATTCTGGAAACACCATATATTTT.

The table lists this clonotype with a count of one. No conserved phenylalanine or tryptophan is present at the end of the CDR3, so a read error is the likely explanation. The chain uses TRBV6-1 and TRBJ2-7; perhaps TRBD2 as D (5 bases). The germline V gene has CDR1 MNHNS and CDR2 SASEGT. Trimming pared 7 bases from V and 2 bases from J, leaving 18 bases between. The length of the CDR3 is 15 residues. Here the CDR3 DNA reads TGTGCCAGCAATGAGCAGTTTGGCGGGCCCTACGAGCAGTACCTC. Protein sequence: CASNEQFGGPYEQYL.

This clonotype was counted between two and nine times. The chain has TRBV18 and TRBJ2-3, with D unresolved. Germline V gives CDR1 KGHSH, CDR2 LQKENI. The ends were cut back, 2 bases at V and 10 bases at J, with 16 bases in the middle. This CDR3 has 14 amino acids. CDR3 coding DNA: TGTGCCAGCTCACCAGTCAGGATAAAGGACCCGCAGTATTTT. This encodes CASSPVRIKDPQYF.